These 32 T cell receptor beta chains originate from one sample sequenced in a study of blood T cell repertoires in COVID-19. Clones were read by immunoSEQ multiplex PCR, and TCRdb kept only the in-frame ones, dropping some. The sample has fewer than 25,000 clones, roughly 90% seen once. Material: peripheral blood. Source of these receptors: a human donor in a cohort sampled during active COVID-19.

The rearrangement joins TRBV2 to TRBJ1-1, with D possibly matching TRBD1 (5 bases). CDR1 and CDR2 (germline): SNHLY, FYNNEI. The germline V and J ends were trimmed by 6 bases and 4 bases, with 15 bases remaining between them. This CDR3 is 14 amino acids long. CDR3 sequence reads: CASSDLRDSTEAFF. In DNA, the CDR3 is TGTGCCAGCAGCGACTTAAGAGACAGCACTGAAGCTTTCTTT.

In nucleotides, the CDR3 is TGTGCCAGCAGTCGGGACAACACCTGGGGTCAGCCCCAGCATTTT. It yields the protein CASSRDNTWGQPQHF. The gene calls are TRBV28 and TRBJ1-5; D might be TRBD1 (6 bases). This CDR3 contains 15 residues. Deletions cut 5 bases from V and 6 bases from J, with 17 bases between. Germline-derived CDR1 and CDR2 are MDHEN and SYDVKM.

This clone was counted once. The chain carries TRBV28 and TRBJ2-7, with TRBD2 matching over 7 bases. This CDR3 region has 14 residues. After removal of 7 bases from V and 3 bases from J, the junction contained 9 bases not matched to a gene. CDR1 is MDHEN and CDR2 is SYDVKM in the germline V gene. The CDR3 nucleotides read TGTGCCAGCAATGATGGCGGGAGCGTCTACGAGCAGTACTTC. Its translation is CASNDGGSVYEQYF.

The V call is TRBV11-1, the J call TRBJ2-2, with D perhaps matching TRBD1 (5 bases). Trimming cost V 1 base and J 3 bases, with 6 bases left between them. Per the germline V gene, CDR1 is SGHAT and CDR2 is FQDESV (reference sequence). This CDR3 has 14 residues. Here the CDR3 DNA reads TGTGCCAGCAGCTTAGGACAGTACACCGGGGAGCTGTTTTTT. Residues: CASSLGQYTGELFF.

This chain links TRBV9 with TRBJ1-5, with 10 bases aligning to TRBD1. V lost 4 bases to trimming and J lost 1 base; unmatched junction nucleotides: 2. This CDR3 spans 15 amino acids. The germline V gene has CDR1 SGDLS and CDR2 YYNGEE. CDR3 residues: CASSPGQGSNQPQHF. CDR3 bases: TGTGCCAGCAGCCCGGGACAGGGGAGCAATCAGCCCCAGCATTTT.

V usage is TRBV2 and J usage is TRBJ2-5; 11 bases agree with TRBD2. The CDR3 has 15 amino acids. After removal of 2 bases from V and 4 bases from J, the junction contained 3 bases not matched to a gene. Germline V CDR1 and CDR2: SNHLY, FYNNEI. The CDR3 region has the DNA TGTGCCAGCAGTGAAACTAGCGGGAGCTCAGAGACCCAGTACTTC. Its translation: CASSETSGSSETQYF.

The chain carries TRBV9 and TRBJ2-3, with D hard to call. V was pared by 0 bases and J by 1 base, with 9 bases between. The CDR3 is made up of 15 amino acids. Per the germline V gene, CDR1 is SGDLS and CDR2 is YYNGEE. The CDR3 reads CASSVGGRGTDTQYF. CDR3 DNA sequence: TGTGCCAGCAGCGTAGGTGGTCGGGGCACAGATACGCAGTATTTT.

The chain employs TRBV7-2 and TRBJ1-1, with 9 bases matching TRBD1. With 5 bases clipped from V and 6 bases from J, the junction kept 4 bases outside the gene matches. The length of the CDR3 is 13 residues. CDR1 and CDR2 (germline): SGHTA, FQGNSA. In DNA, the CDR3 is TGTGCCAGCAGCCAACAGGGGGCTTCTGAAGCTTTCTTT. It codes for CASSQQGASEAFF.

In nucleotides, the CDR3 is TGCGCCAGCAGCTTGGGGACAGGGGGCAATGAAAAACTGTTTTTT. This codes for CASSLGTGGNEKLFF. The chain combines TRBV5-1 with TRBJ1-4, with TRBD1 matching 11 bases. The CDR3 covers 15 residues. CDR1 and CDR2 (germline): SGHRS, YFSETQ. Losses at the gene ends were 0 bases for V and 5 bases for J; bases not matched to a gene: 0.

The chain combines TRBV24-1 with TRBJ2-3; 9 bases are shared with TRBD1. CDR3 length: 15 amino acids. V shed 6 bases and J 4 bases; nucleotides not matched to a gene: 7. The germline V gene encodes CDR1 KGHDR and CDR2 SFDVKD. The CDR3 here is CATSQPGQGSDTQYF. CDR3 nucleotides: TGTGCCACCAGTCAGCCGGGACAGGGATCAGATACGCAGTATTTT.

This chain joins TRBV13 and TRBJ2-3, with 12 bases identical to TRBD1. The CDR3 covers 18 residues. V was pared by 5 bases and J by 2 bases, with 11 bases of the junction left unmatched. Germline CDR1 reads PRHDT; CDR2 reads FYEKMQ (reference sequence). The chain's CDR3 is CASSPLDGTGGITDTQYF. CDR3 nucleotide sequence: TGTGCCAGCAGCCCTCTTGATGGGACAGGGGGCATCACAGATACGCAGTATTTT.

The V and J genes are TRBV3-1 (or the pseudogene TRBV3-2) and TRBJ2-7; the D gene is possibly TRBD2 (5 bases). Trimming removed 0 bases at V and 7 bases at J, with 7 bases between. The length of the CDR3 is 12 residues. Looked up from germline, CDR1 is LGHDT and CDR2 is YNNKEL (reference sequence). The CDR3 spells CASSQERGEQYF. Here the CDR3 DNA reads TGTGCCAGCAGCCAAGAGAGAGGGGAGCAGTACTTC.

This chain links TRBV27 with TRBJ2-7, with a possible D match to TRBD2 (6 bases). V dropped 3 bases and J dropped 3 bases, with 12 bases sitting between them. The germline V gene has CDR1 MNHEY and CDR2 SMNVEV (reference sequence). This CDR3 is 14 amino acids long. The CDR3 protein is CASSFTGSIYEQYF. The CDR3 region has the DNA TGTGCCAGCAGTTTCACCGGGAGTATCTACGAGCAGTACTTC.

The V call is TRBV27, the J call TRBJ2-7, with TRBD2 matching 14 bases. V lost 4 bases to trimming and J lost 7 bases; unmatched junction nucleotides: 9. The germline CDR1 and CDR2 sequences are MNHEY and SMNVEV (reference sequence). The CDR3 consists of 16 residues. The CDR3 sequence: CASSSSGTSGSWEQYF. CDR3 coding DNA: TGTGCCAGCAGTTCCTCGGGGACTAGCGGGAGCTGGGAGCAGTACTTC.

The chain uses TRBV7-9 and TRBJ2-3; 10 bases map to TRBD2. The V and J ends lost 4 bases and 4 bases, in that order; junction bases with no gene match: 5. Germline V lookup: CDR1 SEHNR, CDR2 FQNEAQ (reference sequence). This CDR3 is 15 amino acids long. The CDR3 bases are TGTGCCAGCAGCTATCTAGCGGGAGAGGCAGATACGCAGTATTTT. It codes for CASSYLAGEADTQYF.

The chain couples TRBV28 to TRBJ2-3; 11 nucleotides line up with TRBD2. Germline CDR1 MDHEN, CDR2 SYDVKM. V shed 10 bases and J 7 bases; nucleotides not matched to a gene: 13. This CDR3 is built from 15 residues. CDR3 nucleotide sequence: TGTGCCATCCAGGATAGCGGGAGGGCCATAAATACGCAGTATTTT. Protein product: CAIQDSGRAINTQYF.

The chain recombines TRBV27 with TRBJ2-1, with D possibly TRBD2 on 6 matching bases. The length of the CDR3 is 13 residues. V dropped 5 bases and J dropped 9 bases, with 14 bases sitting between them. CDR1 and CDR2 (germline): MNHEY, SMNVEV (reference sequence). In nucleotides, the CDR3 is TGTGCCAGCAGTCCTTTAGTTAGCGGTGAGCAGTTCTTC. Protein: CASSPLVSGEQFF.

This clone was seen once. This rearrangement joins TRBV13 to TRBJ2-6, with TRBD2 identical over 7 bases. The CDR3 spans 16 residues. The germline CDR1 and CDR2 sequences are PRHDT and FYEKMQ (reference sequence). Trimming at V came to 3 bases and at J to 0 bases, leaving 2 bases not matched to a gene. The CDR3 protein is CASSLGGSSGANVLTF. CDR3 bases: TGTGCCAGCAGCTTGGGAGGGAGCTCTGGGGCCAACGTCCTGACTTTC.

This clone was observed a few times. The V call is TRBV5-1, the J call TRBJ1-2, with 9 nucleotides matching TRBD1. With 2 bases clipped from V and 5 bases from J, the junction kept 1 base outside the gene matches. Looked up from germline, CDR1 is SGHRS and CDR2 is YFSETQ. The CDR3 is made up of 13 amino acids. The CDR3 region is CASSFDRGYGYTF. CDR3 nucleotide sequence: TGCGCCAGCAGCTTCGACAGGGGGTATGGCTACACCTTC.

The V call is TRBV5-1, the J call TRBJ2-3; 14 positions match TRBD2. This CDR3 spans 15 amino acids. Per germline, CDR1 SGHRS and CDR2 YFSETQ. V lost 2 bases and J lost 7; bases outside the gene matches: 3. CDR3 nucleotides: TGCGCCAGCAGCTTCCGACTAGCGGGAGGGAATACGCAGTATTTT. It yields the protein CASSFRLAGGNTQYF.

The rearrangement links TRBV7-9 to TRBJ2-3, with TRBD1 matching 8 bases. Germline loops: CDR1 SEHNR, CDR2 FQNEAQ (reference sequence). J gave up 4 bases and V 2 bases, and 5 bases lay outside the gene matches. CDR3 length: 15 residues. The CDR3 sequence is CASSLMAGGPDTQYF. In DNA, the CDR3 is TGTGCCAGCAGCTTAATGGCAGGGGGCCCAGATACGCAGTATTTT. The whole variable domain, remainder taken from reference TRBV7-9 and TRBJ2-3, is DTGVSQNPRHKITKRGQNVTFRCDPISEHNRLYWYRQTLGQGPEFLTYFQNEAQLEKSRLLSDRFSAERPKGSFSTLEIQRTEQGDSAMYLCASSLMAGGPDTQYFGPGTRLTVL.

V gene TRBV9 combines with J gene TRBJ2-7, with 12 positions matching TRBD2. Germline V gives CDR1 SGDLS, CDR2 YYNGEE. V shed 4 bases and J 5 bases; nucleotides not matched to a gene: 10. This CDR3 spans 16 amino acids. CDR3: CASSPGLAGINHEQYF. DNA of the CDR3: TGTGCCAGCAGCCCCGGACTAGCGGGAATAAATCACGAGCAGTACTTC.

The V gene is TRBV15, the J gene TRBJ1-5; D is uncertain. The V and J ends lost 6 bases and 0 bases respectively, with 12 bases between them. This CDR3 comprises 15 residues. The germline V gene encodes CDR1 LNHNV and CDR2 YYDKDF (reference sequence). This CDR3 is CATSQGRISNQPQHF. The CDR3, as DNA: TGTGCCACCAGTCAAGGGAGAATTAGCAATCAGCCCCAGCATTTT.

The J gene is TRBJ1-1, the V gene TRBV9; the match to TRBD1 covers 8 bases. The trim removed 4 bases at V and 6 bases at J, leaving 5 bases unmatched. Germline V lookup: CDR1 SGDLS, CDR2 YYNGEE. This CDR3 is built from 13 residues. The CDR3 region is CASSTQGASEAFF. The DNA of the CDR3 is TGTGCCAGCAGCACTCAGGGGGCCTCTGAAGCTTTCTTT.

J is TRBJ2-7 and V is TRBV30, with D tentatively TRBD1 (5 bases). This CDR3 is built from 14 residues. Deletions cut 0 bases from V and 2 bases from J, with 11 bases between. From germline, CDR1 is GTSNPN and CDR2 SVGIG (reference sequence). The CDR3 sequence: CAWSVHQGAYEQYF. DNA of the CDR3: TGTGCCTGGAGTGTACACCAGGGCGCCTACGAGCAGTACTTC.

V is TRBV10-3 and J is TRBJ1-3; D unresolved. V shed 0 bases and J shed 0 bases, with 6 bases lying between them. The length of the CDR3 is 15 residues. Germline loops: CDR1 ENHRY, CDR2 SYGVKD. This chain's CDR3 is CAISESPGSGNTIYF. The CDR3 nucleotides are TGTGCCATCAGTGAGTCCCCGGGCTCTGGAAACACCATATATTTT.

The V and J genes are TRBV9 and TRBJ2-3, with TRBD2 identical over 8 bases. This CDR3 is 15 amino acids long. The V gene's germline CDR1 is SGDLS and CDR2 YYNGEE. After removal of 1 base from V and 4 bases from J, the junction contained 5 bases not matched to a gene. The CDR3 DNA reads as TGTGCCAGCAGCGTATCCGGGAGGGCCCCAGATACGCAGTATTTT. It encodes CASSVSGRAPDTQYF. The full variable domain, completed using reference TRBV9 and TRBJ2-3, is DSGVTQTPKHLITATGQRVTLRCSPRSGDLSVYWYQQSLDQGLQFLIQYYNGEERAKGNILERFSAQQFPDLHSELNLSSLELGDSALYFCASSVSGRAPDTQYFGPGTRLTVL.

This clone was observed once. The chain has TRBV28 and TRBJ1-2; D remains ambiguous. There are 13 residues in the CDR3. Germline V CDR1 and CDR2: MDHEN, SYDVKM. V was shortened by 5 bases and J by 8 bases, with 15 bases between the two germline ends. CDR3 nucleotide sequence: TGTGCCAGCAGTCTCGGACTCCTAGGGGGCTACACCTTC. Amino acid sequence: CASSLGLLGGYTF.

V gene TRBV2 combines with J gene TRBJ2-5; D may be TRBD2 (5 bases). The V gene's germline CDR1 is SNHLY and CDR2 FYNNEI. The length of the CDR3 is 17 residues. Trimming removed 2 bases from V and 0 bases from J, with 16 bases in between. The CDR3 region has the DNA TGTGCCAGCAGTGAAAAAAGGGTTGGGGAGTACCAAGAGACCCAGTACTTC. Encoded protein: CASSEKRVGEYQETQYF.

The chain links TRBV18 to TRBJ1-1; 7 nucleotides agree with TRBD1. CDR3 length: 14 residues. Looked up from germline, CDR1 is KGHSH and CDR2 is LQKENI. J lost 1 base, V lost 2 bases, and 1 base had no gene match. CDR3 DNA: TGTGCCAGCTCACCAGGGACAGAGAACACTGAAGCTTTCTTT. Amino acid sequence: CASSPGTENTEAFF.

The chain couples TRBV11-2 to TRBJ2-7; no definite D call. V was shortened by 6 bases and J by 6 bases, with 12 bases between the two germline ends. There are 12 residues in the CDR3. Germline V lookup: CDR1 SGHAT, CDR2 FQNNGV. The CDR3 region is CASSLVEREQYF. CDR3 nucleotides: TGTGCCAGCAGTTTGGTTGAGCGCGAGCAGTACTTC.

The genes are TRBV30 and TRBJ1-1; TRBD1 matches at 8 bases. The CDR3 covers 14 residues. With 4 bases clipped from V and 4 bases from J, the junction kept 8 bases outside the gene matches. Germline-derived CDR1 and CDR2 are GTSNPN and SVGIG (reference sequence). As DNA, the CDR3 is TGTGCCTGGAACAGGGGGATGGTTAGCACTGAAGCTTTCTTT. Its protein is CAWNRGMVSTEAFF.